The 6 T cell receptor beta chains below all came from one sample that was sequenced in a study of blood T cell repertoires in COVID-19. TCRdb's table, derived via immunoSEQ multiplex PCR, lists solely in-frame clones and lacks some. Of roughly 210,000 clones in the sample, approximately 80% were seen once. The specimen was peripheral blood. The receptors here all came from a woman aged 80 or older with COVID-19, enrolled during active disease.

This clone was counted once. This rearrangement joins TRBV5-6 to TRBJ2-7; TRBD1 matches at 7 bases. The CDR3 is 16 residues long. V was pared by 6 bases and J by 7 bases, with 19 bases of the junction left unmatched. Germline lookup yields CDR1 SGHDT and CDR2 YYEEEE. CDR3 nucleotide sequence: TGTGCCAGCAACCTTTACACCGACAGGGAGCTGGGGGAGCAGTACTTC. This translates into CASNLYTDRELGEQYF.

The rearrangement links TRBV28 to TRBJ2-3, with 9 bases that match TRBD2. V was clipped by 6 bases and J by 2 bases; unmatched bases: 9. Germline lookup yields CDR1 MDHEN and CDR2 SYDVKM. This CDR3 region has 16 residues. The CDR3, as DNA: TGTGCCAGCAGGGACATAGCGGGGGCTTTCACAGATACGCAGTATTTT. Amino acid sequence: CASRDIAGAFTDTQYF.

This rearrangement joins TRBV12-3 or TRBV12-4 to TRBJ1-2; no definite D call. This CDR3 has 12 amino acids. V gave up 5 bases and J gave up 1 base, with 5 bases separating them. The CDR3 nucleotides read TGTGCCAGCAGTACACGTAACTATGGCTACACCTTC. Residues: CASSTRNYGYTF.

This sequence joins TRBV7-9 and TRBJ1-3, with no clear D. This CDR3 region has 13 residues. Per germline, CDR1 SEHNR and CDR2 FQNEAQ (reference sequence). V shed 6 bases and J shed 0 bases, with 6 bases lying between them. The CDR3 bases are TGTGCCAGCAGAGTCAGCTCTGGAAACACCATATATTTT. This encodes CASRVSSGNTIYF.

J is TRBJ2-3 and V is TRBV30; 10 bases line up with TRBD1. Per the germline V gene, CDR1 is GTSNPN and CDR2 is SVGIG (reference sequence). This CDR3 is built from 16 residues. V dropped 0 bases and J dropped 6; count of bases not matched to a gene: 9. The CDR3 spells CAWSVLGQGVGDTQYF. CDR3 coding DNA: TGTGCCTGGAGTGTTCTTGGACAGGGGGTAGGGGATACGCAGTATTTT.

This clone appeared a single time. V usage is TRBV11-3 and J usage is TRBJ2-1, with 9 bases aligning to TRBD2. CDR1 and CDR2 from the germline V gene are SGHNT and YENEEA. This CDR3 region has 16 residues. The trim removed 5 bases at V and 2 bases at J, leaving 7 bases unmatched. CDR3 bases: TGTGCCAGCAGCAACCCGACTAGCGGACCCTACAATGAGCAGTTCTTC. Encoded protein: CASSNPTSGPYNEQFF.